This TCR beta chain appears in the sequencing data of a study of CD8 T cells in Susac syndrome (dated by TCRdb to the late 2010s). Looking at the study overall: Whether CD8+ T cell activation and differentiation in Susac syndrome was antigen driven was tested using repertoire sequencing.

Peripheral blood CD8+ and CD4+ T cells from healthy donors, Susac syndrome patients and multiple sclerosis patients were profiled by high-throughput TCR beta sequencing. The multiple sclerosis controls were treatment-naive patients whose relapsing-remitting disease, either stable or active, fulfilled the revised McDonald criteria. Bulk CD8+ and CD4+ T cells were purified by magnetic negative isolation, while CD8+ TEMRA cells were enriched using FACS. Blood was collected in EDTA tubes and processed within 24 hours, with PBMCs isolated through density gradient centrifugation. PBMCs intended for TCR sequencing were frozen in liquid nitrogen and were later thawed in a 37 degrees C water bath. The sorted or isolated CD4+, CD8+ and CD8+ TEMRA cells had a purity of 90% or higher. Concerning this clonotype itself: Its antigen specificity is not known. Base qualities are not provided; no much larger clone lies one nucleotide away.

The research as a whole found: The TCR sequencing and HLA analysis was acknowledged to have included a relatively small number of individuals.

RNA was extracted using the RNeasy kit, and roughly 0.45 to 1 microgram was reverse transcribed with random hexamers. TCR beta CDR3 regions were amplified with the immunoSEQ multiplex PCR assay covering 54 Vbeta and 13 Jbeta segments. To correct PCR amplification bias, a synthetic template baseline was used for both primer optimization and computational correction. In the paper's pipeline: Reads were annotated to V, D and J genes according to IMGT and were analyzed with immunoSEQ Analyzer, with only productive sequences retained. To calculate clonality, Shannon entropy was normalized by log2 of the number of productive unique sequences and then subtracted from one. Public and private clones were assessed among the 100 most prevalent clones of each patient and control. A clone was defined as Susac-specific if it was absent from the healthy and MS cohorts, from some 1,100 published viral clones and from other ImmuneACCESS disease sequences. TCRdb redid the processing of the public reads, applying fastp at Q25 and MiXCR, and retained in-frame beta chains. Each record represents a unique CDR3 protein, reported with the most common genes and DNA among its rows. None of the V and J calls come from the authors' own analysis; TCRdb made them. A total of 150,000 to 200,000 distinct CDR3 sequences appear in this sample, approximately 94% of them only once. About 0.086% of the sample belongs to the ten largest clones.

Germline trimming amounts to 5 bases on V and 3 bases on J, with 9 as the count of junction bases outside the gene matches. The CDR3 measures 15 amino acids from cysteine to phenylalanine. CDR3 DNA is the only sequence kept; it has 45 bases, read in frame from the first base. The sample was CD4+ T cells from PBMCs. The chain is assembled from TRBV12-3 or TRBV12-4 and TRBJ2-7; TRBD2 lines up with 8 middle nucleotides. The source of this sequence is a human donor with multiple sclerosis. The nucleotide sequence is TGTGCCAGCAGTGTTGGGACTAGGGCCTACTACGAGCAGTACTTC. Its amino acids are CASSVGTRAYYEQYF.